This TCR beta chain was recovered during a study of breast tumors, draining lymph nodes, adjacent tissues. Study-wide results and limits: Tumor T cell lymph node origin was a supported hypothesis, not proven.

TCRdb independently ran MiXCR on the multiplex PCR reads; one entry per CDR3 protein. The data contain over 250,000 distinct CDR3 sequences, around 30% of them singletons. This clonotype was detected only once. What it binds is not known. This may arise from a read error, as a much more abundant clone is one base away. Axillary draining lymph nodes of breast cancer patients supplied the node samples. This CDR3 spans 15 amino acids. Germline CDR1 is LNHDA and CDR2 is SQIVND (reference sequence). V lost 5 bases, J lost 0 bases, and 11 bases lay in between. The sample taken for sequencing was axillary lymph node tissue. The sequence derives from a female donor with breast cancer. Some clones in this sample may be carry-over from other donors' samples. The genes are TRBV19 and TRBJ2-1, with D tentatively TRBD1 or TRBD2 (5 bases each). CDR3 sequence (DNA): TGTGCCAGTAGTTGGGACGTGAGCTCCTACAATGAGCAGTTCTTC. Protein product: CASSWDVSSYNEQFF. The full variable domain, its missing parts supplied by reference TRBV19 and TRBJ2-1, is DGGITQSPKYLFRKEGQNVTLSCEQNLNHDAMYWYRQDPGQGLRLIYYSQIVNDFQKGDIAEGYSVSREKKESFPLTVTSAQKNPTAFYLCASSWDVSSYNEQFFGPGTRLTVL.